The 26 T cell receptor beta chains reported below all come from one sample, sequenced in a study of CDR3 diversity in severe acne. TCRdb analysed the PCR reads with MiXCR anew, one entry per CDR3 protein. The data hold tens of thousands of distinct CDR3 sequences, with around 50% observed a single time. Sequencing used blood. The receptor set was obtained from a male donor in good health, without acne.

The V call is TRBV29-1, the J call TRBJ2-5; TRBD1 might be the D (6 bases). Germline V gene lookup returns CDR1 SQVTM and CDR2 ANQGSEA. Trimming shortened V by 8 bases and J by 5 bases, and 21 bases separated the two germline ends. The length of the CDR3 is 14 residues. CDR3 region: CSSTRRGREETQYF. CDR3 DNA: TGCAGCTCCACCCGCAGGGGAAGGGAGGAGACCCAGTACTTC. The complete variable domain, with remaining parts taken from reference TRBV29-1 and TRBJ2-5, reads SAVISQKPSRDICQRGTSLTIQCQVDSQVTMMFWYRQQPGQSLTLIATANQGSEATYESGFVIDKFPISRPNLTFSTLTVSNMSPEDSSIYLCSSTRRGREETQYFGPGTRLLVL.

The chain is built from TRBV28 and TRBJ2-2; D is possibly TRBD2 (6 bases). The CDR3 has 15 amino acids. The germline V gene has CDR1 MDHEN and CDR2 SYDVKM. V was pared by 2 bases and J by 2 bases, with 9 bases between. CDR3 in amino acids: CASSLTSLNTGELFF. DNA of the CDR3: TGTGCCAGCAGTTTAACTAGCCTAAACACCGGGGAGCTGTTTTTT. The whole variable domain, remainder taken from reference TRBV28 and TRBJ2-2, is DVKVTQSSRYLVKRTGEKVFLECVQDMDHENMFWYRQDPGLGLRLIYFSYDVKMKEKGDIPEGYSVSREKKERFSLILESASTNQTSMYLCASSLTSLNTGELFFGEGSRLTVL.

The CDR3 nucleotides are TGTGCCAGCAGCTTAGCGGGGGGGCTGGCGTATTTT. Encoded protein: CASSLAGGLAYF. J is TRBJ2-3 and V is TRBV7-6; TRBD2 might be the D (7 bases). V was cut by 0 bases and J by 14 bases, with 12 bases left in between. The CDR3 covers 12 residues. CDR1 SGHVS and CDR2 FNYEAQ come from the germline V gene.

This clonotype was observed a few times. This chain uses TRBV11-2 with TRBJ1-1, with TRBD1 matching 7 bases. Germline CDR1 is SGHAT and CDR2 is FQNNGV. The V and J ends lost 4 bases and 4 bases, in that order; junction bases with no gene match: 3. This CDR3 has 13 amino acids. Written as DNA, the CDR3 is TGTGCCAGCAGCTCGACAGGGCCCACTGAAGCTTTCTTT. Translated: CASSSTGPTEAFF.

The genes are TRBV10-2 and TRBJ2-7, with no clear D. Germline V gene sequence: CDR1 WSHSY, CDR2 SAAADI. The CDR3 is 12 amino acids. With 7 bases removed from V and 3 bases from J, the gap between germline ends came to 10 bases. CDR3 sequence reads: CASTQSNYEQYF. The CDR3 nucleotides read TGCGCCAGCACACAATCTAACTACGAGCAGTACTTC.

This clonotype occurred many times. This chain joins TRBV19 and TRBJ1-2; TRBD1 agrees at 7 bases. The CDR3 runs to 14 residues. The junction had 11 bases not matched to a gene; V was cut back by 7 bases and J by 6 bases. Germline CDR1 reads LNHDA; CDR2 reads SQIVND (reference sequence). For the CDR3, the DNA is TGTGCCAGTATAAAACCCGGGGGACAGCATGGCTACACCTTC. It specifies CASIKPGGQHGYTF.

Turning to this clonotype: This could be a read error, since a much larger clone is one nucleotide away. Because the CDR3's place on the DNA is in doubt, the DNA is left out and the CDR3 is given as listed by TCRdb. The rearrangement joins TRBV12-5 to TRBJ1-2; the table's D call of TRBD1 was not tested on the DNA. Germline CDR1 and CDR2: LGHNT and FRNRAP. The CDR3 comprises 15 residues, both ends counted. CDR3 protein: CAGWGVSPANYGCTF.

The CDR3 DNA sequence: TGTGCCAGTAGTATGGCGTTGGTTAGCGGGACCTCAGATACGCAGTATTTT. Residues: CASSMALVSGTSDTQYF. The chain is built from TRBV19 and TRBJ2-3, with 8 positions matching TRBD2. Germline V CDR1 and CDR2: LNHDA, SQIVND (reference sequence). J lost 4 bases, V lost 3 bases, and 12 bases had no gene match. This CDR3 region has 17 residues.

This clonotype qualifies as medium-sized. The rearrangement joins TRBV2 to TRBJ1-6; D remains ambiguous. Trimming cost V 1 base and J 4 bases, with 8 bases left between them. Germline-derived CDR1 and CDR2 are SNHLY and FYNNEI. CDR3 length: 15 residues. The CDR3 loop reads CASSEGTSYNSPLHF. The CDR3 DNA reads TGTGCCAGCAGTGAAGGAACGAGTTATAATTCACCCCTCCACTTT.

The V call is TRBV20-1, the J call TRBJ2-7, with TRBD2 matching over 16 bases. The CDR3 length is 15 residues. Losses at the gene ends were 3 bases for V and 5 bases for J; bases not matched to a gene: 4. From germline, CDR1 is DFQATT and CDR2 SNEGSKA (reference sequence). CDR3 region: CSARGLAGGRDEQYF. The CDR3 DNA sequence: TGCAGTGCTAGGGGACTAGCGGGAGGGCGGGACGAGCAGTACTTC.

A remark on this clonotype: A much larger clone lies a single base off, so this may be a read error. The chain couples TRBV4-1 to TRBJ2-7; 7 bases line up with TRBD2. Germline V gives CDR1 MGHRA, CDR2 YSYEKL. V gave up 4 bases and J gave up 5 bases; unmatched junction bases: 11. This CDR3 region has 15 residues. CDR3 amino acids: CASSPVGGRGHEQYF. The DNA of the CDR3 is TGCGCCAGCAGCCCAGTTGGGGGGAGGGGACACGAGCAGTACTTC.

The V call is TRBV7-6, the J call TRBJ1-1, with TRBD1 as a possible D gene (5 bases). The CDR3 is 13 amino acids. V lost 5 bases and J lost 4, with 11 bases in between. Germline CDR1 and CDR2: SGHVS and FNYEAQ. This chain's CDR3 is CASSPGGGTEAFF. The CDR3 DNA is TGTGCCAGCAGCCCCGGGGGGGGCACTGAAGCTTTCTTT.

The CDR3 is CSARAGSGGSWVGLFF. The CDR3 DNA follows: TGCAGTGCTAGAGCCGGTAGCGGGGGGAGTTGGGTTGGACTGTTCTTC. The chain combines TRBV20-1 with TRBJ2-1; 10 bases fit TRBD2. Germline V CDR1 and CDR2: DFQATT, SNEGSKA (reference sequence). Trimming removed 1 base from V and 15 bases from J; junction bases left unmatched: 18. This CDR3 spans 16 amino acids.

Details on this clonotype: This sequence may be a read error, since a much larger clone differs from it by one base. The conserved final phenylalanine or tryptophan is absent from the CDR3, which likely points to a read error. The V gene is TRBV20-1, the J gene TRBJ2-3; 10 bases agree with TRBD2. CDR1 and CDR2 from the germline V gene are DFQATT and SNEGSKA (reference sequence). The CDR3 sequence is 18 residues long. V shed 0 bases, J shed 0 bases, and the junction held 9 bases outside the gene matches. As DNA, the CDR3 is TGCAGTGCTAGAGATTTGGCTAGCGGGGGCGCTAGCACAGATACGCAGTATCTT. Amino acid sequence: CSARDLASGGASTDTQYL.

The genes are TRBV19 and TRBJ1-3; D is perhaps TRBD1 (5 bases). The germline V and J ends were trimmed by 5 bases and 0 bases, with 14 bases remaining between them. The CDR3 is 16 amino acids. Germline CDR1 LNHDA, CDR2 SQIVND (reference sequence). As DNA, the CDR3 is TGTGCCAGTAGTTCCTGGGGGTACAGCTCTGGAAACACCATATATTTT. Its protein is CASSSWGYSSGNTIYF.

Within the sample, this clonotype is medium-sized. The chain is built from TRBV20-1 and TRBJ2-3; D might be TRBD1 (6 bases). The V end was cut by 2 bases, the J end by 4 bases, with 16 bases between. The germline gives CDR1 DFQATT, CDR2 SNEGSKA (reference sequence). The CDR3 loop spans 15 amino acids. The CDR3 DNA sequence: TGCAGTGCTAGACTGGCCAGGGGAGCGGCAGATACGCAGTATTTT. Translated, it gives CSARLARGAADTQYF.

This clonotype was recorded many times. CDR3 region: CASSMDRVYGYTF. CDR3 bases: TGTGCCAGTAGTATGGACAGGGTCTATGGCTACACCTTC. The chain joins TRBV19 to TRBJ1-2; TRBD1 matches at 8 bases. V lost 3 bases to trimming and J lost 4 bases; unmatched junction nucleotides: 1. The CDR3 has 13 amino acids. From germline, CDR1 is LNHDA and CDR2 SQIVND (reference sequence).

This sequence joins TRBV11-3 and TRBJ1-2; no reliable D call. This CDR3 spans 13 amino acids. Germline V gives CDR1 SGHNT, CDR2 YENEEA. Trimming removed 3 bases at V and 6 bases at J, with 11 bases between. The CDR3 DNA reads TGTGCCAGCAGCTTTTTGGGTAGCCATGGCTACACCTTC. Protein: CASSFLGSHGYTF. The full variable domain, completed using reference TRBV11-3 and TRBJ1-2, is EAGVVQSPRYKIIEKKQPVAFWCNPISGHNTLYWYLQNLGQGPELLIRYENEEAVDDSQLPKDRFSAERLKGVDSTLKIQPAELGDSAVYLCASSFLGSHGYTFGSGTRLTVV.

This clonotype was seen at least ten times. The chain uses TRBV5-1 and TRBJ2-7; D might be TRBD2 (6 bases). The CDR3 is 13 amino acids. The germline V gene has CDR1 SGHRS and CDR2 YFSETQ. Trimming cost V 5 bases and J 3 bases, with 12 bases left between them. CDR3 protein: CASRDAGGYEQYF. CDR3 in DNA: TGCGCCAGCAGGGACGCCGGGGGCTACGAGCAGTACTTC.

CDR3: CASSPPSGTISEQYF. CDR3 nucleotides: TGTGCCAGCAGTCCTCCCTCCGGGACCATCTCCGAGCAGTACTTC. The chain carries TRBV12-3 or TRBV12-4 and TRBJ2-7; D might be TRBD1 or TRBD2, each matching 5 bases. V was pared by 5 bases and J by 6 bases, with 20 bases between. CDR3 size: 15 residues.

This clonotype has at least ten counts. The chain couples TRBV7-9 to TRBJ1-1; a weak D match, TRBD1 (6 bases). Germline values: CDR1 SEHNR, CDR2 FQNEAQ (reference sequence). The CDR3 totals 14 residues. Trimming pared 7 bases from V and 1 base from J, leaving 13 bases between. The CDR3, as DNA: TGTGCCAGCACGGCCGGGACATGGAACACTGAAGCTTTCTTT. Encoded protein: CASTAGTWNTEAFF. Using reference TRBV7-9 and TRBJ1-1 for the parts outside the CDR3, the full variable domain is DTGVSQNPRHKITKRGQNVTFRCDPISEHNRLYWYRQTLGQGPEFLTYFQNEAQLEKSRLLSDRFSAERPKGSFSTLEIQRTEQGDSAMYLCASTAGTWNTEAFFGQGTRLTVV.

The chain uses TRBV30 and TRBJ1-1; the D gene is possibly TRBD1 (5 bases). Germline V gene sequence: CDR1 GTSNPN, CDR2 SVGIG (reference sequence). With 1 base removed from V and 6 bases from J, the gap between germline ends came to 21 bases. This CDR3 is built from 16 residues. CDR3 in amino acids: CAWSALGGTRNAEAFF. In DNA form, the CDR3 reads TGTGCCTGGAGTGCCCTTGGGGGGACCCGCAACGCTGAAGCTTTCTTT.

The V and J genes are TRBV7-9 and TRBJ2-7, with 13 bases fitting TRBD2. Germline V gene lookup returns CDR1 SEHNR and CDR2 FQNEAQ (reference sequence). The J segment lost 1 base and the V segment lost 0 bases, leaving 3 bases of the junction unmatched. This CDR3 region has 17 residues. The CDR3 is CASSLAGLAGASYEQYF. In DNA, the CDR3 is TGTGCCAGCAGCTTAGCTGGACTAGCGGGAGCTTCCTACGAGCAGTACTTC.

This clonotype was observed a handful of times. This rearrangement joins TRBV19 to TRBJ1-2; D is unclear. This CDR3 contains 12 residues. Trimming took off 3 bases at V and 4 bases at J, with 6 bases between the two ends. CDR1 is LNHDA and CDR2 is SQIVND in the germline V gene (reference sequence). The CDR3 nucleotides are TGTGCCAGTAGTATCTCCCTCTATGGCTACACCTTC. This translates into CASSISLYGYTF. Complete variable domain (other parts from reference TRBV19 and TRBJ1-2): DGGITQSPKYLFRKEGQNVTLSCEQNLNHDAMYWYRQDPGQGLRLIYYSQIVNDFQKGDIAEGYSVSREKKESFPLTVTSAQKNPTAFYLCASSISLYGYTFGSGTRLTVV.

This clonotype was picked up many times. The CDR3 sequence is CASKGVTSGYFTDTQYF. CDR3 bases: TGTGCCAGCAAAGGGGTGACTAGCGGCTACTTCACAGATACGCAGTATTTT. The chain employs TRBV12-3 or TRBV12-4 and TRBJ2-3; 9 bases fit TRBD2. The CDR3 is 17 residues long. J gave up 2 bases and V 7 bases, and 13 bases lay outside the gene matches.

In its sample, this clonotype was seen many times. A clone one base away is much larger, so this may be a read error. The rearrangement joins TRBV20-1 to TRBJ2-3, with 7 bases fitting TRBD2. This CDR3 comprises 15 residues. CDR1 is DFQATT, CDR2 SNEGSKA, per germline (reference sequence). CDR3 region: CSARKGGYGTGTQYF. The CDR3 nucleotides read TGCAGTGCTAGAAAGGGAGGGTACGGCACAGGTACGCAGTATTTT.